Sequencing of this T cell receptor beta chain was carried out in a study of shared clonotypes between healthy human individuals. Study-wide background: Per donor, three plates held CD4 naive cells, three held CD4 memory, two held CD8 naive and one held CD8 memory.

This clone has more than one count but fewer than ten. Its specificity is not known. About 30,000 T cell genomes, or roughly 180 ng DNA, went into the sorted-subset replicate PCRs. TCRdb's table, derived via immunoSEQ multiplex PCR, lists solely in-frame clones and lacks some. This table holds roughly 1 million clones, approximately 80% found once. Points from the study as a whole: Shared across a handful of donors were approximately 5% of the naive CD4 clonotypes.

Germline V gives CDR1 SEHNR, CDR2 FQNEAQ (reference sequence). The CDR3 spans 15 residues. The V end was cut by 5 bases, the J end by 2 bases, with 15 bases between. The origin of this receptor is a man aged 18 to 30 in good health. Some clones in this sample may be carry-over from other donors' samples. This chain uses TRBV7-9 with TRBJ2-5; D not resolved. Specimen: memory CD4+ T cells from PBMCs. Subset specified: CD45RA-negative fraction. CDR3 sequence: CASSPVSGLQETQYF. In nucleotides, the CDR3 is TGTGCCAGCAGCCCAGTGTCCGGCCTTCAAGAGACCCAGTACTTC.